This passage covers 19 T cell receptor beta chains from one sample sequenced in a study of blood T cell repertoires in COVID-19. Clones were sequenced by immunoSEQ multiplex PCR, and TCRdb holds only the in-frame ones, with some missing. The sample includes tens of thousands of clones, approximately 83% seen only once; the top ten take approximately 10%. The sample consisted of peripheral blood. Source of these receptors: an elderly man with COVID-19, enrolled during active disease.

J is TRBJ2-2 and V is TRBV5-1, with a weak D call TRBD1 (6 bases). This CDR3 region has 14 residues. Trimming shortened V by 9 bases and J by 0 bases, and 12 bases separated the two germline ends. The germline CDR1 and CDR2 sequences are SGHRS and YFSETQ. The CDR3 region is CATGANANTGELFF. In nucleotides, the CDR3 is TGCGCCACAGGGGCTAACGCGAACACCGGGGAGCTGTTTTTT.

This rearrangement joins TRBV5-1 to TRBJ1-3; 8 nucleotides line up with TRBD1. Germline CDR1 reads SGHRS; CDR2 reads YFSETQ. Trimming cost V 4 bases and J 4 bases; bases outside gene matches: 10. The CDR3 has 16 residues. This CDR3 reads CASSQGGRGLGNTIYF. The CDR3 nucleotides read TGCGCCAGCAGCCAAGGCGGCAGGGGGCTAGGAAACACCATATATTTT.

This rearrangement joins TRBV6-5 to TRBJ1-6; TRBD1 matches at 8 bases. V was pared by 0 bases and J by 10 bases, with 8 bases of the junction left unmatched. This CDR3 is built from 16 residues. Germline loops: CDR1 MNHEY, CDR2 SVGAGI. The CDR3 DNA reads TGTGCCAGCAGTTACTCGATTGGGCAGGGGGCCTCACCCCTCCACTTT. Amino acids: CASSYSIGQGASPLHF.

The chain is built from TRBV6-5 and TRBJ1-5, with 9 bases fitting TRBD1. J lost 4 bases, V lost 7 bases, and 5 bases had no gene match. Germline loops: CDR1 MNHEY, CDR2 SVGAGI. There are 14 residues in the CDR3. The CDR3 loop reads CASMGQGPNQPQHF. The CDR3 nucleotides read TGTGCCAGCATGGGACAGGGTCCAAATCAGCCCCAGCATTTT.

The chain couples TRBV6-6 to TRBJ2-1; D call uncertain. Trimming left V 5 bases short and J 8 bases short, with 7 bases between. This CDR3 has 11 residues. The V gene's germline CDR1 is MNHNY and CDR2 SVGAGI (reference sequence). The chain's CDR3 is CASSPRDEQFF. For the CDR3, the DNA is TGTGCCAGCAGTCCTCGGGATGAGCAGTTCTTC.

The rearrangement joins TRBV24-1 to TRBJ2-3, with D possibly matching TRBD1 (5 bases). The V and J ends lost 3 bases and 4 bases respectively, with 16 bases between them. The CDR3 is made up of 16 amino acids. Germline lookup yields CDR1 KGHDR and CDR2 SFDVKD. CDR3 residues: CATSDPGKAGADTQYF. Written as DNA, the CDR3 is TGTGCCACCAGTGATCCAGGGAAGGCCGGAGCAGATACGCAGTATTTT.

This CDR3 reads CASSQGDFESNEQFF. Written as DNA, the CDR3 is TGTGCCAGCAGCCAAGGGGACTTTGAGTCAAATGAGCAGTTCTTC. The gene calls are TRBV3-1 (or the pseudogene TRBV3-2) and TRBJ2-1; D is perhaps TRBD2 (6 bases). The germline V and J ends were trimmed by 1 base and 7 bases, with 14 bases remaining between them. The CDR3 is made up of 15 amino acids. CDR1 LGHDT and CDR2 YNNKEL come from the germline V gene (reference sequence).

J is TRBJ2-3 and V is TRBV7-9, with 7 bases that match TRBD1. The germline V gene encodes CDR1 SEHNR and CDR2 FQNEAQ (reference sequence). The J segment lost 0 bases and the V segment lost 1 base, leaving 1 base of the junction unmatched. The CDR3 totals 15 residues. CDR3 coding DNA: TGTGCCAGCAGCTTAGGGACAGGTAGCACAGATACGCAGTATTTT. Protein: CASSLGTGSTDTQYF.

The chain carries TRBV18 and TRBJ2-3; 10 nucleotides match TRBD2. Germline-derived CDR1 and CDR2 are KGHSH and LQKENI. Trimming took 3 bases from V and 0 from J; bases not matched to a gene: 3. The CDR3 spans 16 residues. Here the CDR3 reads CASSPQTSGSTDTQYF. In DNA form, the CDR3 reads TGTGCCAGCTCACCGCAGACTAGCGGGAGCACAGATACGCAGTATTTT. Based on the CDR3 plus reference TRBV18 and TRBJ2-3, the full variable domain is NAGVMQNPRHLVRRRGQEARLRCSPMKGHSHVYWYRQLPEEGLKFMVYLQKENIIDESGMPKERFSAEFPKEGPSILRIQQVVRGDSAAYFCASSPQTSGSTDTQYFGPGTRLTVL.

The rearrangement uses TRBV19 and TRBJ1-5, with 10 positions matching TRBD1. After removal of 6 bases from V and 0 bases from J, the junction contained 11 bases not matched to a gene. The CDR3 loop spans 18 amino acids. Germline V gives CDR1 LNHDA, CDR2 SQIVND (reference sequence). CDR3 sequence (DNA): TGTGCCAGTAGCCGAGGGACAGGGGCAGGGTATAGCAATCAGCCCCAGCATTTT. It codes for CASSRGTGAGYSNQPQHF.

The rearrangement joins TRBV30 to TRBJ2-1, with TRBD2 as a possible D gene (7 bases). Germline V gives CDR1 GTSNPN, CDR2 SVGIG (reference sequence). CDR3 length equals 15 residues. V dropped 0 bases and J dropped 2 bases, with 11 bases sitting between them. CDR3 amino acids: CAWSVRGGAYNEQFF. The CDR3 nucleotides are TGTGCCTGGAGTGTACGAGGGGGGGCCTACAATGAGCAGTTCTTC.

This clone was observed a single time. V and J are TRBV27 and TRBJ1-1; D might be TRBD1 (5 bases). CDR1 and CDR2 from the germline V gene are MNHEY and SMNVEV (reference sequence). Trimming removed 5 bases from V and 2 bases from J, with 12 bases in between. The CDR3 has 14 residues. This chain's CDR3 is CASSPPQGNTEAFF. The CDR3 DNA is TGTGCCAGCAGTCCCCCTCAGGGTAACACTGAAGCTTTCTTT.

The genes are TRBV6-6 and TRBJ1-6; 7 nucleotides line up with TRBD1. Germline V gene lookup returns CDR1 MNHNY and CDR2 SVGAGI (reference sequence). V trimming: 1 base; J trimming: 8 bases; junction bases outside the gene matches: 5. This CDR3 is built from 15 residues. The CDR3 here is CASSYFTGTDSPLHF. CDR3 in DNA: TGTGCCAGCAGTTACTTTACAGGGACAGATTCACCCCTCCACTTT.

This clone was detected only a few times. The chain links TRBV18 to TRBJ2-7; D unresolved. Germline V gene data show CDR1 as KGHSH and CDR2 as LQKENI. The CDR3 spans 14 residues. The V gene lost 3 bases and the J gene lost 6 bases, with 15 bases spanning the gap. The CDR3 here is CASSPGEYLGEQYF. The CDR3 nucleotides read TGTGCCAGCTCACCTGGCGAATATCTAGGCGAGCAGTACTTC. The variable domain in full, with the rest retrieved from reference TRBV18 and TRBJ2-7, is NAGVMQNPRHLVRRRGQEARLRCSPMKGHSHVYWYRQLPEEGLKFMVYLQKENIIDESGMPKERFSAEFPKEGPSILRIQQVVRGDSAAYFCASSPGEYLGEQYFGPGTRLTVT.

In its sample, this clone is medium-sized. The rearrangement uses TRBV5-4 and TRBJ1-2; the match to TRBD1 covers 11 bases. The CDR3 has 17 amino acids. Looked up from germline, CDR1 is SGHNT and CDR2 is YYREEE (reference sequence). The trim removed 3 bases at V and 4 bases at J, leaving 11 bases unmatched. In DNA form, the CDR3 reads TGTGCCAGCAGCTCGGGACAGGGGGGGGTACTGGGCTATGGCTACACCTTC. It is translated as CASSSGQGGVLGYGYTF.

This chain links TRBV6-5 with TRBJ1-2; a weak D match, TRBD1 (5 bases). This CDR3 has 15 amino acids. V was clipped by 10 bases and J by 4 bases, with 22 bases between them. CDR1 is MNHEY, CDR2 SVGAGI, per germline. This CDR3 reads CATVGGSVFFYGYTF. CDR3 sequence (DNA): TGTGCCACCGTGGGGGGGTCCGTATTCTTCTATGGCTACACCTTC.

The chain combines TRBV4-1 with TRBJ1-1; tentative D call: TRBD1 (6 bases). The V and J ends lost 2 bases and 4 bases respectively, with 20 bases between them. Per the germline V gene, CDR1 is MGHRA and CDR2 is YSYEKL. The CDR3 totals 17 residues. In nucleotides, the CDR3 is TGCGCCAGCAGCCAAAACACACCCACAGGGTGGGTCACTGAAGCTTTCTTT. Its translation: CASSQNTPTGWVTEAFF.

This chain connects TRBV4-3 to TRBJ1-5; TRBD1 is a possible D gene (5 bases). CDR3 length: 18 amino acids. Looked up from germline, CDR1 is LGHNA and CDR2 is YSLEER. Trimming cost V 1 base and J 1 base, with 17 bases left between them. The CDR3 DNA reads as TGCGCCAGCAGCCAAGTGGTCACCGGAGGGGCGAGCAATCAGCCCCAGCATTTT. It codes for CASSQVVTGGASNQPQHF.

The gene calls are TRBV9 and TRBJ2-1; TRBD2 matches at 7 bases. The CDR3 has 16 amino acids. CDR1 is SGDLS, CDR2 YYNGEE, per germline. Unmatched junction bases numbered 12, after V lost 4 bases and J lost 5 bases. CDR3: CASSRGLEGRDNEQFF. Here the CDR3 DNA reads TGTGCCAGCAGCCGCGGGCTAGAAGGGAGGGACAATGAGCAGTTCTTC.